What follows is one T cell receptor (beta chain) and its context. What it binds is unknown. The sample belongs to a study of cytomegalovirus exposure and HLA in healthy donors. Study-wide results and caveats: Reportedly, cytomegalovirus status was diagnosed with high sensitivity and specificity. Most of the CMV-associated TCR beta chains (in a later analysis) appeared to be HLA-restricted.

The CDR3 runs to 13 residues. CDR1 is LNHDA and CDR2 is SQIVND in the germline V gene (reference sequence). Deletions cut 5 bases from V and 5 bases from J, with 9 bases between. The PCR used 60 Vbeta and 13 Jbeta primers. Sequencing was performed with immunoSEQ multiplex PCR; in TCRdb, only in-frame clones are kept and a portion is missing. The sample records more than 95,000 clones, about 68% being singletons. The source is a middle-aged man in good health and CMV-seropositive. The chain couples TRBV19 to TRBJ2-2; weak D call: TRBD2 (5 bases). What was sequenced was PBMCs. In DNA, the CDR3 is TGTGCCAGTAGTCCGGACTTAACCGGGGAGCTGTTTTTT. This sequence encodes CASSPDLTGELFF.